A single sample gave rise to the 10 T cell receptor beta chains below, sequenced in a study of T cells in Graves' hyperthyroidism and ophthalmopathy. Amplified regions were TCR beta CDR3 sequences from RNA transcripts. In the first-round RT-PCR of the TCR CDR3, the HTBI primer set was used. TCRdb independently ran MiXCR on the multiplex PCR reads; one entry per CDR3 protein. The table has roughly 400,000 distinct CDR3 sequences, 11% to 15% seen once. Sequencing was carried out using blood. The receptors come from a man between 45 and 60 years old with Graves' ophthalmopathy.

This rearrangement joins TRBV5-5 to TRBJ2-5; unclear D gene. The germline V gene encodes CDR1 SGHKS and CDR2 YYEKEE (reference sequence). This CDR3 region has 14 residues. The ends were cut back, 4 bases at V and 4 bases at J, with 14 bases in the middle. CDR3 DNA sequence: TGTGCCAGCAGCCGAGACTTGAGGTTAGAGACCCAGTACTTC. It is translated as CASSRDLRLETQYF.

This clonotype was seen many times. The V gene is TRBV5-5, the J gene TRBJ1-2; 7 positions agree with TRBD1. V shed 4 bases, J shed 6 bases, and the junction held 15 bases outside the gene matches. Germline CDR1 and CDR2: SGHKS and YYEKEE (reference sequence). The CDR3 sequence is 16 residues long. CDR3 amino acids: CASSRGQVGILDGYTF. CDR3 in DNA: TGTGCCAGCAGCAGAGGACAGGTCGGAATTCTAGATGGCTACACCTTC.

This clonotype occurred a few times. The chain carries TRBV27 and TRBJ1-2, with 9 positions matching TRBD1. The CDR3 contains 16 residues. After removal of 6 bases from V and 2 bases from J, the junction contained 10 bases not matched to a gene. Germline V gives CDR1 MNHEY, CDR2 SMNVEV (reference sequence). The CDR3, as DNA: TGTGCCAGCAGGGGGGGCGGGACAGGGATAAACTATGGCTACACCTTC. Protein: CASRGGGTGINYGYTF.

V gene TRBV6-2 or TRBV6-3 combines with J gene TRBJ2-1, with 9 bases identical to TRBD2. J was trimmed by 9 bases and V by 2 bases; bases with no gene match: 5. The germline CDR1 and CDR2 sequences are MNHEY and SVGEGT. This CDR3 region has 14 residues. CDR3: CASSYSRGRGEQFF. As DNA, the CDR3 is TGTGCCAGCAGTTACAGTCGCGGGAGGGGTGAGCAGTTCTTC.

This clonotype showed up many times. A much larger clone differs from this one at a single base, so this may be a read error. The CDR3 spells CASSGQGYNEQFF. CDR3 DNA sequence: TGTGCCAGCAGTGGACAGGGCTACAATGAGCAGTTCTTC. V is TRBV2 and J is TRBJ2-1, with 7 bases fitting TRBD1. CDR1 and CDR2 (germline): SNHLY, FYNNEI. V dropped 4 bases and J dropped 3; count of bases not matched to a gene: 0. The CDR3 spans 13 residues.

CDR3 in DNA: TGCGCCAGCAGCCGGGGGGCGGGAGACAATGAGCAGTTCTTC. As protein: CASSRGAGDNEQFF. This chain joins TRBV5-1 and TRBJ2-1, with D possibly TRBD2 on 7 matching bases. Trimming cost V 4 bases and J 5 bases, with 13 bases left between them. Germline V gene lookup returns CDR1 SGHRS and CDR2 YFSETQ. The CDR3 loop spans 14 amino acids.

This sequence joins TRBV10-2 and TRBJ2-1; 10 bases are shared with TRBD2. The J segment lost 8 bases and the V segment lost 2 bases, leaving 3 bases of the junction unmatched. The CDR3 is 14 amino acids. Germline assignment: CDR1 WSHSY and CDR2 SAAADI. The CDR3 loop reads CASSELAGVHEQFF. The CDR3 coding sequence is TGCGCCAGCAGTGAGCTAGCGGGAGTTCATGAGCAGTTCTTC.

This clonotype showed up many times. This rearrangement joins TRBV9 to TRBJ2-1, with 13 bases fitting TRBD2. J gave up 5 bases and V 3 bases, and 5 bases lay outside the gene matches. Germline V lookup: CDR1 SGDLS, CDR2 YYNGEE. The CDR3 has 16 amino acids. The CDR3 protein is CASSGGLAGINNEQFF. The CDR3 nucleotides read TGTGCCAGCAGCGGGGGACTAGCGGGAATTAACAATGAGCAGTTCTTC.

There are a few counts of this clonotype. The chain is built from TRBV27 and TRBJ1-4; D ambiguous. The CDR3 length is 15 residues. CDR1 is MNHEY and CDR2 is SMNVEV in the germline V gene (reference sequence). Trimming left V 4 bases short and J 4 bases short, with 13 bases between. The CDR3 sequence: CASSSSREVNEKLFF. DNA for the CDR3: TGTGCCAGCAGTTCCTCCCGGGAGGTTAATGAAAAACTGTTTTTT.

There are many counts of this clonotype. The V call is TRBV7-9, the J call TRBJ2-2; perhaps TRBD2 as D (5 bases). Germline assignment: CDR1 SEHNR and CDR2 FQNEAQ (reference sequence). V was pared by 0 bases and J by 3 bases, with 8 bases between. The CDR3 sequence is 15 residues long. The CDR3 DNA follows: TGTGCCAGCAGCTTAGCGCTCGGGGACACCGGGGAGCTGTTTTTT. Its protein is CASSLALGDTGELFF.